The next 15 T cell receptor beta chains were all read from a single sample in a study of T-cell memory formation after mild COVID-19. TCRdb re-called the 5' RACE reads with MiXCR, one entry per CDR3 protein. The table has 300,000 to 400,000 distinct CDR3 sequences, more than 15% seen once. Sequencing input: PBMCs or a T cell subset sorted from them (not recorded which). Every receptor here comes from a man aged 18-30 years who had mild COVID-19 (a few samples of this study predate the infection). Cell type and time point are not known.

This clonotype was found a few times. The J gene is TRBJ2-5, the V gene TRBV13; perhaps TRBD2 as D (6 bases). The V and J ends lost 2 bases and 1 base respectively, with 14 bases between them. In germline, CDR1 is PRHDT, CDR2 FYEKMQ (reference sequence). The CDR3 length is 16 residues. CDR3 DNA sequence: TGTGCCAGCAGCTTAAGGTCGGGGGAGACCCAAGAGACCCAGTACTTC. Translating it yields CASSLRSGETQETQYF.

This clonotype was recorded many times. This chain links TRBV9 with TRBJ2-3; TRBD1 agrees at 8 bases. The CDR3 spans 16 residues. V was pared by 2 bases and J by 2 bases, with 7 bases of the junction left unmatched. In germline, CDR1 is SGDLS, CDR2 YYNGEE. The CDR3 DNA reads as TGTGCCAGCAGCGTGGGACAGGCCTTGCTCACAGATACGCAGTATTTT. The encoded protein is CASSVGQALLTDTQYF.

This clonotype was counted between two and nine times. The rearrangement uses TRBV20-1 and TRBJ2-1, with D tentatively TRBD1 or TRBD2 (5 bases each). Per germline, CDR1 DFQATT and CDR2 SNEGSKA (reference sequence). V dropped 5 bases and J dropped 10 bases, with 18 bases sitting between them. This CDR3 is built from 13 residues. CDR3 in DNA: TGCAGTGCTCACGGGACGTCCGGTAGGGAGCAGTTCTTC. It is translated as CSAHGTSGREQFF.

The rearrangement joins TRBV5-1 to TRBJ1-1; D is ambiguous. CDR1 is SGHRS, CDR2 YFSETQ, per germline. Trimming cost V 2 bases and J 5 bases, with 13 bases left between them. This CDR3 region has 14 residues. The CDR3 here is CASSLNGDWTEAFF. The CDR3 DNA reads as TGCGCCAGCAGCTTAAACGGGGATTGGACTGAAGCTTTCTTT.

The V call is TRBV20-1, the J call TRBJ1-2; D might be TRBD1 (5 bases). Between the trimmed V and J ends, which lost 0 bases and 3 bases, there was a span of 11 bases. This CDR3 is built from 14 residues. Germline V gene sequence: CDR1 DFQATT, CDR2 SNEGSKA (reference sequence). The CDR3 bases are TGCAGTGCTAGAGATATCAGGGTGGACTATGGCTACACCTTC. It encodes CSARDIRVDYGYTF.

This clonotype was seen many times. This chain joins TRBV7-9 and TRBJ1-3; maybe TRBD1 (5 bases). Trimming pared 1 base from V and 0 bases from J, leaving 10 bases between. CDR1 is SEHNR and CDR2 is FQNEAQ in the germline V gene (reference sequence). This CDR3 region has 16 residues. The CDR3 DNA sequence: TGTGCCAGCAGCTTAGTTGGGGCAGGCTCTGGAAACACCATATATTTT. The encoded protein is CASSLVGAGSGNTIYF.

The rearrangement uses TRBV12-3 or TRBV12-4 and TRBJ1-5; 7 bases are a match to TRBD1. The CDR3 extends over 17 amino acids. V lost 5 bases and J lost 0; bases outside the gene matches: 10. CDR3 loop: CASSGQVNLNSNQPQHF. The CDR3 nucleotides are TGTGCCAGCAGTGGACAGGTAAACCTTAATAGCAATCAGCCCCAGCATTTT.

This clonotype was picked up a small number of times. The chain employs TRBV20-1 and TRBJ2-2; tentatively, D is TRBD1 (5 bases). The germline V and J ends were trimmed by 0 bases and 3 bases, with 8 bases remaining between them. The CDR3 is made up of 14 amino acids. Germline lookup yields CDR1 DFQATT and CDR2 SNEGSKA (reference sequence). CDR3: CSARDATDTGELFF. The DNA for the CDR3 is TGCAGTGCTAGAGATGCGACAGACACCGGGGAGCTGTTTTTT.

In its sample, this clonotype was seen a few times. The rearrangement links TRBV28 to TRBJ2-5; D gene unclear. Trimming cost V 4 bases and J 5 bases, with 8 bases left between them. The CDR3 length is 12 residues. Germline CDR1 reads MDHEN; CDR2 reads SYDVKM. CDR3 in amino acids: CASSSVGETQYF. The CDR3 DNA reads TGTGCCAGCAGTTCCGTCGGGGAGACCCAGTACTTC.

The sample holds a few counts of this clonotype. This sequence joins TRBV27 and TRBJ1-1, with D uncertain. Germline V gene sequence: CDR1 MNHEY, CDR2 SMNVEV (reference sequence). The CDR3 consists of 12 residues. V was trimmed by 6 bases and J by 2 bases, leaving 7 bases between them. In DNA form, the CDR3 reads TGTGCCAGCAGAACCACTAACACTGAAGCTTTCTTT. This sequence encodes CASRTTNTEAFF.

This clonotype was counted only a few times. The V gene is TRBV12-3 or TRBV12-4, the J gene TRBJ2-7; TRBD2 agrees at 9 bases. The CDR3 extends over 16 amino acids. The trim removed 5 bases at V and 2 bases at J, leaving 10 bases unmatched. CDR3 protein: CASSPRAGGGTYEQYF. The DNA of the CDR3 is TGTGCCAGCAGTCCCCGGGCGGGAGGGGGAACCTACGAGCAGTACTTC.

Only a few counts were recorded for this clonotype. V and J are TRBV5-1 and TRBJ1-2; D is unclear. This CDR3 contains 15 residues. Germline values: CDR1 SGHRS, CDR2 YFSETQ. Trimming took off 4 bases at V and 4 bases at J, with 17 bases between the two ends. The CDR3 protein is CASSPPGGHGYGYTF. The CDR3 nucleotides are TGCGCCAGCAGCCCCCCAGGAGGGCACGGCTATGGCTACACCTTC.

CDR3 residues: CASSLEGGLEVEGYTF. In DNA, the CDR3 is TGCGCCAGCAGCTTGGAAGGGGGCCTAGAAGTGGAGGGCTACACCTTC. The chain has TRBV5-1 and TRBJ1-2, with 7 bases fitting TRBD1. V lost 0 bases to trimming and J lost 8 bases; unmatched junction nucleotides: 13. The CDR3 extends over 16 amino acids. Germline-derived CDR1 and CDR2 are SGHRS and YFSETQ.

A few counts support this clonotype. Here the CDR3 reads CASSQLEFMNTEAFF. Written as DNA, the CDR3 is TGCGCCAGCAGCCAACTGGAGTTCATGAACACTGAAGCTTTCTTT. The chain employs TRBV4-1 and TRBJ1-1; no clear D. CDR1 is MGHRA and CDR2 is YSYEKL in the germline V gene. V was shortened by 2 bases and J by 0 bases, with 10 bases between the two germline ends. The CDR3 is 15 amino acids.

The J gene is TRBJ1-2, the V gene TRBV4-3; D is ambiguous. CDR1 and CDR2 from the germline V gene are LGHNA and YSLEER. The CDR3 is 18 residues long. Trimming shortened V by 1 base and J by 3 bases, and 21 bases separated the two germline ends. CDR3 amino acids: CASSQGHSASPLYYGYTF. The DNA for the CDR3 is TGCGCCAGCAGCCAAGGTCACAGCGCATCTCCTCTCTACTATGGCTACACCTTC.